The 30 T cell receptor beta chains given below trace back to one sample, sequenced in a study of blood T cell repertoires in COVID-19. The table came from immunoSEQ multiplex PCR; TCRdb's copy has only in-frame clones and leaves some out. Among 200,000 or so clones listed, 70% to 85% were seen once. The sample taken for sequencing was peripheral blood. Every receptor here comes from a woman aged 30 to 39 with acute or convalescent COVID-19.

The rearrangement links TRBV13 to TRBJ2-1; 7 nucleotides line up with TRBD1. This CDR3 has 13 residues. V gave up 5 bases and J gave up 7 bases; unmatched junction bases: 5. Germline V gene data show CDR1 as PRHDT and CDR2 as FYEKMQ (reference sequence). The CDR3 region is CASSRQGLNEQFF. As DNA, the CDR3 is TGTGCCAGCAGCCGACAGGGATTAAATGAGCAGTTCTTC.

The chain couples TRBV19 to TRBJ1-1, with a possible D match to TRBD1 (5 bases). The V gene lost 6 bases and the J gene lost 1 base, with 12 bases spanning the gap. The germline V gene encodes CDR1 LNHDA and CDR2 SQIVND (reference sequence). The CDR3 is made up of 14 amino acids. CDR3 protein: CASSGGLTNTEAFF. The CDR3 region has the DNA TGTGCCAGTAGCGGGGGACTAACGAACACTGAAGCTTTCTTT.

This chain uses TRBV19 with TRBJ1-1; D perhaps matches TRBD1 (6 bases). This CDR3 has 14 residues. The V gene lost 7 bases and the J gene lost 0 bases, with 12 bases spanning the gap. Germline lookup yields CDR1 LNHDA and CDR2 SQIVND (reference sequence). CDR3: CASKIRGLNTEAFF. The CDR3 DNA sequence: TGTGCCAGTAAGATCAGGGGCTTGAACACTGAAGCTTTCTTT.

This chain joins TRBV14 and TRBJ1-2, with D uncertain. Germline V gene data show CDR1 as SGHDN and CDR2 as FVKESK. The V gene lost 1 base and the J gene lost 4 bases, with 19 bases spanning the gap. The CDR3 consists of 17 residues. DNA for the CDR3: TGTGCCAGCAGCCAAGTACGTCCGGGAAGGTGGGGCTATGGCTACACCTTC. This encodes CASSQVRPGRWGYGYTF. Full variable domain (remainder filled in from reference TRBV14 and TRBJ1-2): EAGVTQFPSHSVIEKGQTVTLRCDPISGHDNLYWYRRVMGKEIKFLLHFVKESKQDESGMPNNRFLAERTGGTYSTLKVQPAELEDSGVYFCASSQVRPGRWGYGYTFGSGTRLTVV.

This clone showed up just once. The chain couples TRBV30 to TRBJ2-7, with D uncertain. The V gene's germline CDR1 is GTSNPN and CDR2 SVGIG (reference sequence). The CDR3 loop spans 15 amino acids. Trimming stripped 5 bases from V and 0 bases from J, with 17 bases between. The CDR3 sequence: CAWGEPGYSSYEQYF. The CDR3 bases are TGTGCCTGGGGGGAACCAGGTTACTCCTCCTACGAGCAGTACTTC.

The CDR3 DNA reads as TGCGCCAGCAGCCAAGACGGGAATCAGCCCCAGCATTTT. This gives the protein CASSQDGNQPQHF. The rearrangement uses TRBV4-1 and TRBJ1-5; no clear D. Germline values: CDR1 MGHRA, CDR2 YSYEKL. Trimming cost V 0 bases and J 4 bases, with 4 bases left between them. There are 13 residues in the CDR3.

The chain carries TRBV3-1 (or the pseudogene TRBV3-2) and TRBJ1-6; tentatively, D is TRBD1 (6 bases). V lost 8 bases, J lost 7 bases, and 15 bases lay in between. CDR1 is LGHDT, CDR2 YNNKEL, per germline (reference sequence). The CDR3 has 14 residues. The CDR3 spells CASEGTGRNSPLHF. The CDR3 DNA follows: TGTGCCAGCGAGGGAACAGGGCGAAATTCACCCCTCCACTTT.

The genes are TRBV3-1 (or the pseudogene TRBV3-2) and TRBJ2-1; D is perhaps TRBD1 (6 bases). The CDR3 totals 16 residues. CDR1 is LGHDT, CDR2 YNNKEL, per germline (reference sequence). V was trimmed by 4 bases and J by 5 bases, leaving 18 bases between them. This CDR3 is CASSRDTGWWDNEQFF. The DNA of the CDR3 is TGTGCCAGCAGCCGGGATACAGGGTGGTGGGACAATGAGCAGTTCTTC.

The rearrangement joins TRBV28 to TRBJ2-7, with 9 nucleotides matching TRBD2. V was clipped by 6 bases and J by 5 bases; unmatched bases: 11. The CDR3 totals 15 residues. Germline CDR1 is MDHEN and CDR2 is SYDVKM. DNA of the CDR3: TGTGCCAGCAGCACCCTTGGCGGGAGGGCCCACGAGCAGTACTTC. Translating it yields CASSTLGGRAHEQYF. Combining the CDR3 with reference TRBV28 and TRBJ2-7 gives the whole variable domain DVKVTQSSRYLVKRTGEKVFLECVQDMDHENMFWYRQDPGLGLRLIYFSYDVKMKEKGDIPEGYSVSREKKERFSLILESASTNQTSMYLCASSTLGGRAHEQYFGPGTRLTVT.

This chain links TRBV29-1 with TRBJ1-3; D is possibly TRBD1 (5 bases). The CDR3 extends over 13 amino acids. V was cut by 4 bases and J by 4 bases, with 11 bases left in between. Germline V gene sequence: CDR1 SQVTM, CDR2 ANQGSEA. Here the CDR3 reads CSVVTATGNTIYF. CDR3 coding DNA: TGCAGCGTTGTGACAGCCACGGGAAACACCATATATTTT.

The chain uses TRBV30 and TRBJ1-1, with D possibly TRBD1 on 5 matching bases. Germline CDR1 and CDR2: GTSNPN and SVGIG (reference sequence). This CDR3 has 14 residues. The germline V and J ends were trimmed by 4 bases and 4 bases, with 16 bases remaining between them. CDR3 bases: TGTGCCTGGAACTGGGGGGAGATGGTCACTGAAGCTTTCTTT. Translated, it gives CAWNWGEMVTEAFF.

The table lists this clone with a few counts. The CDR3 region has the DNA TGTGCCAGCAGCCAACCACCACTAGCGGCTCGTAGAAATGAGCAGTTCTTC. Translation gives CASSQPPLAARRNEQFF. The chain has TRBV14 and TRBJ2-1; 8 bases are a match to TRBD2. The CDR3 is 17 residues long. Trimming at V came to 2 bases and at J to 7 bases, leaving 13 bases not matched to a gene. Germline lookup yields CDR1 SGHDN and CDR2 FVKESK.

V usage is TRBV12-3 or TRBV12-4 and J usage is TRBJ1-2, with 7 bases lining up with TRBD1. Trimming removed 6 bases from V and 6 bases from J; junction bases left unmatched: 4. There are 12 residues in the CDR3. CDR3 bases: TGTGCCAGCAGGTTGACAGGGAATGGCTACACCTTC. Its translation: CASRLTGNGYTF.

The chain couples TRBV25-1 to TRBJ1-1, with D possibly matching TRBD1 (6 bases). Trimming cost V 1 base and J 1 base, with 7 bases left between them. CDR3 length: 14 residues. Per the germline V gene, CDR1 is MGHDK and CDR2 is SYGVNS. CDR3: CASSEWGQNTEAFF. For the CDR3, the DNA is TGTGCCAGCAGTGAATGGGGACAGAACACTGAAGCTTTCTTT.

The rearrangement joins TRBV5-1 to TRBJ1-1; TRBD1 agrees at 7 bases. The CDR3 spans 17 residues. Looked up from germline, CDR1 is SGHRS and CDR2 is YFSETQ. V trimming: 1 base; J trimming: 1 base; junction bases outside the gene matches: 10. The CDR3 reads CASSLTAGGLGNTEAFF. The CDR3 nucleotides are TGCGCCAGCAGCTTGACGGCAGGGGGACTAGGGAACACTGAAGCTTTCTTT. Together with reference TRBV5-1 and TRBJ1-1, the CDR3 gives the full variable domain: KAGVTQTPRYLIKTRGQQVTLSCSPISGHRSVSWYQQTPGQGLQFLFEYFSETQRNKGNFPGRFSGRQFSNSRSEMNVSTLELGDSALYLCASSLTAGGLGNTEAFFGQGTRLTVV.

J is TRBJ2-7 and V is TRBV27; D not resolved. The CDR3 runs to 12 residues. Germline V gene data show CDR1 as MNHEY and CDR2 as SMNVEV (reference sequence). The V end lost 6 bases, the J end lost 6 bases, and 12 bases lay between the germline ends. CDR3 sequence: CASRRPGLEQYF. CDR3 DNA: TGTGCCAGCAGACGCCCGGGTCTCGAGCAGTACTTC.

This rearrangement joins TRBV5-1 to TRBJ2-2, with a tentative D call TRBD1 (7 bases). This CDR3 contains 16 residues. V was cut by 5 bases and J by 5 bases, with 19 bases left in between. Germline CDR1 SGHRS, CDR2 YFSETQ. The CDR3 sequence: CASRGRGGGFTGELFF. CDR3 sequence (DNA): TGCGCCAGCAGGGGCCGAGGAGGGGGCTTTACCGGGGAGCTGTTTTTT.

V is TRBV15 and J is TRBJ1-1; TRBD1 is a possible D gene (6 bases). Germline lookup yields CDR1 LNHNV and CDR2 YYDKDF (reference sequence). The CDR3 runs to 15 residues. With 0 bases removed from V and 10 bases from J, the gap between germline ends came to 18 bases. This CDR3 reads CATSRDNRAPKIAFF. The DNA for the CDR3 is TGTGCCACCAGCAGAGATAACAGGGCCCCGAAGATAGCTTTCTTT.

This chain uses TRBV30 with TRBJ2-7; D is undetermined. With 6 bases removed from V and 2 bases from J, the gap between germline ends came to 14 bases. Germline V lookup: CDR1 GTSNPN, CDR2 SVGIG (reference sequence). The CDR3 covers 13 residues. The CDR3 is CACLSDTTYEQYF. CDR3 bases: TGTGCCTGCCTATCCGACACCACCTACGAGCAGTACTTC. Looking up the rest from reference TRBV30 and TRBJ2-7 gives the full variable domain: SQTIHQWPATLVQPVGSPLSLECTVEGTSNPNLYWYRQAAGRGLQLLFYSVGIGQISSEVPQNLSASRPQDRQFILSSKKLLLSDSGFYLCACLSDTTYEQYFGPGTRLTVT.

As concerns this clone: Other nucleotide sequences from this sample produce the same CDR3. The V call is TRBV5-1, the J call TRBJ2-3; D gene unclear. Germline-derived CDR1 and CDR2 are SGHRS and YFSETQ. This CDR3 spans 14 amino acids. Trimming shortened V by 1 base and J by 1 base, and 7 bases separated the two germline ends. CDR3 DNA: TGCGCCAGCAGCTTGAGGCAGGGCACAGATACGCAGTATTTT. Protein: CASSLRQGTDTQYF.

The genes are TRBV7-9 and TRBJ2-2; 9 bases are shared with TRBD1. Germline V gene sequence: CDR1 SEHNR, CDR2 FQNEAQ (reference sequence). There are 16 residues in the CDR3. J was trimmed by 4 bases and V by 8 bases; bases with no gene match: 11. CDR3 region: CASQGQGQGPTGELFF. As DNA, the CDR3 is TGTGCCAGCCAGGGGCAGGGACAGGGCCCCACCGGGGAGCTGTTTTTT.

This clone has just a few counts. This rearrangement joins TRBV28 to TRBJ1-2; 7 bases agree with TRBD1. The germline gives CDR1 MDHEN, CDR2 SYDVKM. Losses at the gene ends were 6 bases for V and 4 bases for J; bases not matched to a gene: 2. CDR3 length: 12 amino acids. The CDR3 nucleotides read TGTGCCAGCAGAGGGGGCAGCTATGGCTACACCTTC. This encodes CASRGGSYGYTF.

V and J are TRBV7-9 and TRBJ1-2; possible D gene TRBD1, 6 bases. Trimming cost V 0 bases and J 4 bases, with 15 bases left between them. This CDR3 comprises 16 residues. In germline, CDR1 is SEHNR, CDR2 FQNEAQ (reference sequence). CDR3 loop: CASSLARGGDGYGYTF. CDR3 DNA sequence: TGTGCCAGCAGCTTAGCCAGGGGAGGGGACGGCTATGGCTACACCTTC.

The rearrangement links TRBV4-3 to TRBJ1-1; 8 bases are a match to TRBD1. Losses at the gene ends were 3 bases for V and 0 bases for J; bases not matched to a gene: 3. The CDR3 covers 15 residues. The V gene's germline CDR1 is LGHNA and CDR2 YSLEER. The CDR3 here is CASSHRTGLNTEAFF. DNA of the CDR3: TGCGCCAGCAGCCATAGGACAGGGTTGAACACTGAAGCTTTCTTT.

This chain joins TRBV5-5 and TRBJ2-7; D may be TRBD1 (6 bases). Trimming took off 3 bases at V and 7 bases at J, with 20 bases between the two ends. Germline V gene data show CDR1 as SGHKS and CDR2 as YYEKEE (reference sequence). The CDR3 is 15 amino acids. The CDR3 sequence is CASSYRWNREVEQYF. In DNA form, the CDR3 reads TGTGCCAGCAGCTATAGATGGAACAGGGAAGTTGAGCAGTACTTC.

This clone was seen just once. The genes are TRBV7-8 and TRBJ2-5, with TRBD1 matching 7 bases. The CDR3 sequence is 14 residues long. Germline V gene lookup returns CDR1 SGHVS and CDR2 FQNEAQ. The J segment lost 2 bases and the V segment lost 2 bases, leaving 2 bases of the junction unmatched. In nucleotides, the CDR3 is TGTGCCAGCAGCTTACGGACAGGACAAGAGACCCAGTACTTC. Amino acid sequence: CASSLRTGQETQYF.

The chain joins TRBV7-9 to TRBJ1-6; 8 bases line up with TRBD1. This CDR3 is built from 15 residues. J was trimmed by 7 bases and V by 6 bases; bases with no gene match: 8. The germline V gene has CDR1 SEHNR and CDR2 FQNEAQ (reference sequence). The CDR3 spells CASRSRTGLNSPLHF. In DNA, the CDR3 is TGTGCCAGCAGATCCCGGACAGGGCTGAATTCACCCCTCCACTTT.

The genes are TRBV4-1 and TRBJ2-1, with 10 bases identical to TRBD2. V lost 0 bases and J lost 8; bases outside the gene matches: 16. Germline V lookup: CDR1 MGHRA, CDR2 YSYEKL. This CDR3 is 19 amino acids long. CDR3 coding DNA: TGCGCCAGCAGCCAAGATTTAGCACACGCCCTAGCGGGAGATCATGAGCAGTTCTTC. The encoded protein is CASSQDLAHALAGDHEQFF.

CDR3 in amino acids: CASSFSIISDNSPLHF. The CDR3 DNA sequence: TGTGCCAGCAGTTTCTCGATTATCTCGGATAATTCACCCCTCCACTTT. J is TRBJ1-6 and V is TRBV27, with unresolved D. Germline CDR1 and CDR2: MNHEY and SMNVEV (reference sequence). The CDR3 extends over 16 amino acids. Between the trimmed V and J ends, which lost 3 bases and 5 bases, there was a span of 14 bases.

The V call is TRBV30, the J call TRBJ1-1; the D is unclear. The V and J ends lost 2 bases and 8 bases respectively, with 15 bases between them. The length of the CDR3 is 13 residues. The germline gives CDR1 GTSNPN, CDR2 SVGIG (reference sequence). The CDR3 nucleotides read TGTGCCTGGAGTCCCTCTGGGTCGGGGGAAGCTTTCTTT. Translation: CAWSPSGSGEAFF. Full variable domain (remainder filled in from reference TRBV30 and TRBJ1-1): SQTIHQWPATLVQPVGSPLSLECTVEGTSNPNLYWYRQAAGRGLQLLFYSVGIGQISSEVPQNLSASRPQDRQFILSSKKLLLSDSGFYLCAWSPSGSGEAFFGQGTRLTVV.